This passage covers 17 T cell receptor beta chains from one sample sequenced in a study of T cell changes during pregnancy in multiple sclerosis. Here immunoSEQ multiplex PCR was the method, and the copy in TCRdb shows in-frame clones only, minus some. The sample holds about 64,000 clones; around 96% are singletons and the top ten take approximately 2.3%. Here the sequenced sample was CD8+ T cells from peripheral blood mononuclear cells, taken after pregnancy. Source of these receptors: a female donor with multiple sclerosis, enrolled in a pregnancy study.

The chain recombines TRBV19 with TRBJ1-2, with D tentatively TRBD1 (6 bases). Trimming shortened V by 7 bases and J by 7 bases, and 22 bases separated the two germline ends. The CDR3 length is 15 residues. CDR1 and CDR2 (germline): LNHDA, SQIVND (reference sequence). The CDR3 loop reads CASTSSGALGSGYTF. CDR3 nucleotide sequence: TGTGCCAGTACCTCCTCAGGGGCGCTGGGTTCTGGCTACACCTTC.

The V call is TRBV4-1, the J call TRBJ2-2, with 7 nucleotides matching TRBD2. Trimming at V came to 7 bases and at J to 8 bases, leaving 10 bases not matched to a gene. The germline CDR1 and CDR2 sequences are MGHRA and YSYEKL. The CDR3 consists of 14 residues. CDR3 sequence (DNA): TGCGCCAGCACCTCGGGGGGAGTTGGGGGGGAGCTGTTTTTT. Its protein product is CASTSGGVGGELFF.

The rearrangement uses TRBV28 and TRBJ2-4; D may be TRBD2 (5 bases). V lost 6 bases to trimming and J lost 0 bases, with 18 bases between them. Germline V CDR1 and CDR2: MDHEN, SYDVKM. This CDR3 comprises 17 residues. CDR3: CASRPNTGLKAKNIQYF. CDR3 DNA: TGTGCCAGCAGGCCGAACACCGGACTGAAAGCCAAAAACATTCAGTACTTC.

For this clone: Other DNA sequences in this specimen translate into the identical CDR3. V gene TRBV27 combines with J gene TRBJ2-7; D gene unclear. The V gene lost 6 bases and the J gene lost 6 bases, with 9 bases spanning the gap. This CDR3 has 11 residues. Germline V CDR1 and CDR2: MNHEY, SMNVEV (reference sequence). Here the CDR3 reads CASSLGGEQYF. CDR3 DNA sequence: TGTGCCAGCAGCCTAGGTGGCGAGCAGTACTTC.

The chain joins TRBV11-2 to TRBJ2-1; D is unresolved. V lost 8 bases, J lost 1 base, and 9 bases lay in between. The CDR3 is 13 amino acids. Germline V gene lookup returns CDR1 SGHAT and CDR2 FQNNGV. CDR3 DNA sequence: TGTGCCAGCCTAACAGTATCCTACAATGAGCAGTTCTTC. It specifies CASLTVSYNEQFF.

This clone appeared once. A junction boundary mismatches the germline segment, possibly from a read error. This chain joins TRBV7-7 and TRBJ2-5, with 13 bases fitting TRBD2. There are 16 residues in the CDR3. Germline CDR1 and CDR2: SSHAT and FNYEAQ (reference sequence). The CDR3 spells CASSSGLAGAQETQYF. The CDR3 nucleotides read TGTGCTAGCAGCTCTGGACTAGCGGGGGCCCAAGAGACCCAGTACTTC.

The chain is built from TRBV4-1 and TRBJ2-2; 8 positions match TRBD1. Germline V lookup: CDR1 MGHRA, CDR2 YSYEKL. The CDR3 covers 15 residues. Germline trimming cut 6 bases from V and 3 bases from J; bases unmatched to any gene: 6. The CDR3 region is CASSRTGSDTGELFF. The CDR3 coding sequence is TGCGCCAGCAGTCGGACAGGGTCCGACACCGGGGAGCTGTTTTTT.

The chain couples TRBV6-5 to TRBJ2-2; possibly TRBD1 for D (5 bases). Germline V gene sequence: CDR1 MNHEY, CDR2 SVGAGI. The CDR3 totals 15 residues. Trimming shortened V by 2 bases and J by 4 bases, and 11 bases separated the two germline ends. CDR3 sequence reads: CASSYETATTGELFF. The CDR3, as DNA: TGTGCCAGCAGTTACGAGACAGCAACCACCGGGGAGCTGTTTTTT.

The rearrangement joins TRBV4-1 to TRBJ2-7; 8 nucleotides align to TRBD2. Germline V gene data show CDR1 as MGHRA and CDR2 as YSYEKL. The junction had 0 bases not matched to a gene; V was cut back by 1 base and J by 7 bases. The length of the CDR3 is 12 residues. The CDR3 DNA reads TGCGCCAGCAGCCAAGTAGCGGGAGAGCAGTACTTC. It yields the protein CASSQVAGEQYF.

The chain combines TRBV27 with TRBJ2-7; D may be TRBD2 (5 bases). V was pared by 4 bases and J by 7 bases, with 11 bases between. Looked up from germline, CDR1 is MNHEY and CDR2 is SMNVEV (reference sequence). The CDR3 sequence is 12 residues long. The CDR3 nucleotides are TGTGCCAGCAGTTCCTACGGGGATGAGCAGTACTTC. Translating it yields CASSSYGDEQYF.

This clone was seen just once. The rearrangement uses TRBV6-5 and TRBJ1-1, with 8 bases matching TRBD1. The trim removed 6 bases at V and 1 base at J, leaving 7 bases unmatched. The CDR3 is 15 residues long. CDR1 is MNHEY and CDR2 is SVGAGI in the germline V gene. The CDR3 sequence: CASRILQGGNTEAFF. CDR3 nucleotides: TGTGCCAGCAGGATACTACAGGGGGGGAACACTGAAGCTTTCTTT.

The rearrangement links TRBV6-5 to TRBJ2-5, with TRBD2 matching 16 bases. Germline CDR1 MNHEY, CDR2 SVGAGI. The V and J ends lost 8 bases and 5 bases, in that order; junction bases with no gene match: 2. CDR3 length: 14 residues. CDR3 sequence reads: CASGGLAGGETQYF. In DNA form, the CDR3 reads TGTGCCAGCGGGGGACTAGCGGGAGGGGAGACCCAGTACTTC.

V gene TRBV19 combines with J gene TRBJ2-3; 11 nucleotides match TRBD2. The germline V gene encodes CDR1 LNHDA and CDR2 SQIVND (reference sequence). With 3 bases clipped from V and 3 bases from J, the junction kept 2 bases outside the gene matches. CDR3 size: 15 residues. The CDR3 DNA reads TGTGCCAGTAGTATGCTAGCGGGAGGAACAGATACGCAGTATTTT. Its protein is CASSMLAGGTDTQYF.

This clone was seen once. The chain joins TRBV18 to TRBJ1-2; D may be TRBD1 (6 bases). V shed 5 bases and J shed 6 bases, with 13 bases lying between them. Germline CDR1 and CDR2: KGHSH and LQKENI. This CDR3 contains 13 residues. As DNA, the CDR3 is TGTGCCAGCTCAGAAACAGGGATTGATGGCTACACCTTC. This encodes CASSETGIDGYTF. Full variable domain (remainder filled in from reference TRBV18 and TRBJ1-2): NAGVMQNPRHLVRRRGQEARLRCSPMKGHSHVYWYRQLPEEGLKFMVYLQKENIIDESGMPKERFSAEFPKEGPSILRIQQVVRGDSAAYFCASSETGIDGYTFGSGTRLTVV.

This chain connects TRBV6-5 to TRBJ2-7; D is perhaps TRBD2 (6 bases). CDR1 is MNHEY and CDR2 is SVGAGI in the germline V gene. CDR3 size: 13 residues. Trimming left V 4 bases short and J 7 bases short, with 14 bases between. The CDR3 DNA reads as TGTGCCAGCAGTTGGGATAGGGCGGGGGAGCAGTACTTC. This sequence encodes CASSWDRAGEQYF.

This sequence joins TRBV4-1 and TRBJ2-3, with TRBD2 matching over 9 bases. This CDR3 has 17 amino acids. CDR1 and CDR2 from the germline V gene are MGHRA and YSYEKL. Trimming took 4 bases from V and 2 from J; bases not matched to a gene: 10. CDR3 bases: TGCGCCAGCAGCCTGAAGGGGCTAGCGGGATTCACAGATACGCAGTATTTT. Translated: CASSLKGLAGFTDTQYF.

Only a few counts were recorded for this clone. The V gene is TRBV10-3, the J gene TRBJ1-1, with D maybe TRBD1 (5 bases). Per germline, CDR1 ENHRY and CDR2 SYGVKD. Trimming stripped 11 bases from V and 0 bases from J, with 13 bases between. The CDR3 is made up of 13 amino acids. CDR3 in amino acids: CAAQGAMNTEAFF. The CDR3 nucleotides are TGTGCCGCCCAGGGTGCCATGAACACTGAAGCTTTCTTT.